A selection of T cell receptor beta chains follows, all from one sample in a study of OX40 agonist ivuxolimab in advanced cancers. Data came from immunoSEQ multiplex PCR; TCRdb stores just in-frame clones and leaves some out. The sample yields 70,000 to 75,000 clones, roughly 87% seen once. The specimen was CD4+ or CD8+ T cells sorted from blood, collected in a trial of the OX40 agonist ivuxolimab. Source of these receptors: an adult with an advanced solid tumor such as melanoma, head and neck, liver or kidney cancer. CDR3s include the opening cysteine and the closing phenylalanine or tryptophan. The D gene is left open where the match is weak. Some rows have no size entry. The others give once, few or many, or a class for an expanded clone.

abundance,len,d_gene,v_gene,j_gene,CDR3nt,CDR3aa
.,14,.,TRBV5-1,TRBJ1-1,TGCGCCAGCAGCTTGGGACCGGGAAACACTGAAGCTTTCTTT,CASSLGPGNTEAFF
.,14,TRBD1,TRBV2,TRBJ1-5,TGTGCCAGCAGCGGGGACAGGGGGCGACAGCCCCAGCATTTT,CASSGDRGRQPQHF
.,14,.,TRBV14,TRBJ1-2,TGTGCCAGCAGCCAAGAGAATTCTAACTATGGCTACACCTTC,CASSQENSNYGYTF
.,15,TRBD1,TRBV7-8,TRBJ1-1,TGTGCCAGCAGCCGCCGACAGGGGGCAGAGACTGAAGCTTTCTTT,CASSRRQGAETEAFF
.,13,.,TRBV6-5,TRBJ1-4,TGTGCCAGCAGTTACTCGGCAGGTCCAAAACTGTTTTTT,CASSYSAGPKLFF
.,15,.,TRBV5-4,TRBJ2-1,TGTGCCAGCTCGGCGGGGCCGAGCTCCTACAATGAGCAGTTCTTC,CASSAGPSSYNEQFF
.,12,TRBD1,TRBV18,TRBJ1-1,TGTGCCAGCTCATACGGACAGGGAGAAGCTTTCTTT,CASSYGQGEAFF
.,16,.,TRBV4-2,TRBJ2-3,TGTGCCAGCAGCCAAGAGTTAGCGGACCTCACAGATACGCAGTATTTT,CASSQELADLTDTQYF
.,14,.,TRBV11-3,TRBJ2-5,TGTGCCAGCAGCTTAGGAGGGGTTCAAGAGACCCAGTACTTC,CASSLGGVQETQYF
.,14,.,TRBV6-5,TRBJ1-1,TGTGCCAGCAGTTACCAGCTAATGAACACTGAAGCTTTCTTT,CASSYQLMNTEAFF
.,15,TRBD2,TRBV11-1,TRBJ2-2,TGTGCCAGCAGAAATAGCGGGGGGTACACCGGGGAGCTGTTTTTT,CASRNSGGYTGELFF
.,16,.,TRBV6-5,TRBJ2-7,TGTGCCAGCAGTTTTTTTAGAGGTCAGACTACCTACGAGCAGTACTTC,CASSFFRGQTTYEQYF
.,15,TRBD1,TRBV6-5,TRBJ1-6,TGTGCCAGCAGTTACTCAAGAGGGGGCGATTCACCCCTCCACTTT,CASSYSRGGDSPLHF
.,14,TRBD1,TRBV5-1,TRBJ1-1,TGCGCCAGCAGCTTCAGGGGGGCGGACACTGAAGCTTTCTTT,CASSFRGADTEAFF
few,11,.,TRBV30,TRBJ1-1,TGTGCCTGGTCCCCCGGGCCGGTGTCTTTCTTT,CAWSPGPVSFF
once,15,TRBD1,TRBV7-2,TRBJ1-3,TGTGCCAGCAGCCCCCGGACAGGTGCTGGAAACACCATATATTTT,CASSPRTGAGNTIYF
.,13,.,TRBV10-3,TRBJ2-7,TGTGCCACCCACGGACAGTTGTCGTACGAGCAGTACTTC,CATHGQLSYEQYF
.,13,.,TRBV19,TRBJ2-7,TGTGCCAGTAGTATAAAGGGGCCCTACGAGCAGTACTTC,CASSIKGPYEQYF
.,15,TRBD1,TRBV5-1,TRBJ1-4,TGCGCCAGCAGCATGATACAGGGGTTTAATGAAAAACTGTTTTTT,CASSMIQGFNEKLFF
.,13,.,TRBV6-6,TRBJ2-7,TGTGCCAGCAGCCGTCAGGGGTCCTACGAGCAGTACTTC,CASSRQGSYEQYF
.,14,TRBD1,TRBV4-3,TRBJ2-7,TGCGCCAGCAGCCAAGTGGCCAGGGGGTACGAGCAGTACTTC,CASSQVARGYEQYF
.,11,.,TRBV28,TRBJ2-2,TGTGCCAGCACCCTTACCGGGGAGCTGTTTTTT,CASTLTGELFF
.,15,TRBD2,TRBV11-2,TRBJ2-7,TGTGCCAGCAGCTTAATTAATCTAGCGGGCCCCGTGCAGTACTTC,CASSLINLAGPVQYF
.,14,.,TRBV11-3,TRBJ2-3,TGTGCCAGCAGCTCTTCTCTGAGCACAGATACGCAGTATTTT,CASSSSLSTDTQYF
.,13,TRBD1,TRBV30,TRBJ1-5,TGTGCCTGGAGTGACAGGGGGGATCAGCCCCAGCATTTT,CAWSDRGDQPQHF
.,14,.,TRBV5-1,TRBJ2-6,TGCGCCAGCTTGGAGGGCACTGGGGCCAACGTCCTGACTTTC,CASLEGTGANVLTF
.,11,.,TRBV7-2,TRBJ2-1,TGTGCCAGCAGCCGGAGGACTTTGCCGTTCTTC,CASSRRTLPFF
.,16,.,TRBV5-1,TRBJ1-1,TGCGCCAGCAGCTTTTGGGGGCGTGGGATGAACACTGAAGCTTTCTTT,CASSFWGRGMNTEAFF
few,16,.,TRBV19,TRBJ1-6,TGTGCCAGTAGTCTGGGCGGCTCGCCTGATAATTCACCCCTCCACTTT,CASSLGGSPDNSPLHF
.,11,.,TRBV27,TRBJ1-1,TGTGCCAGCAGTTTAGGCGGCTCAGCTTTCTTT,CASSLGGSAFF
.,16,.,TRBV5-1,TRBJ2-3,TGCGCCAGCAGCCCGCCCACCTATGGGAGCACAGATACGCAGTATTTT,CASSPPTYGSTDTQYF
.,14,TRBD1,TRBV6-5,TRBJ1-1,TGTGCCAGCAGCGGTACAGGGGACACCGCTGAAGCTTTCTTT,CASSGTGDTAEAFF
.,13,.,TRBV30,TRBJ1-4,TGTGCCTGGACGGGAAAGGGGCTCGAAAAACTGTTTTTT,CAWTGKGLEKLFF
.,16,TRBD2,TRBV19,TRBJ2-7,TGTGCCAGTAGTACACCAACTAGCGGGAGAGTTAACGAGCAGTACTTC,CASSTPTSGRVNEQYF
.,15,TRBD2,TRBV30,TRBJ2-1,TGTGCCTGGAGCGGCGGGAGAGGGGTAGACAATGAGCAGTTCTTC,CAWSGGRGVDNEQFF
.,14,.,TRBV5-4,TRBJ2-3,TGTGCCAGCAGCCTCCGCGGGGGCACAGATACGCAGTATTTT,CASSLRGGTDTQYF
few,17,.,TRBV5-6,TRBJ2-1,TGTGCCAGCAGCTTGGTGGCTAGCAGCTACTTCAACAATGAGCAGTTCTTC,CASSLVASSYFNNEQFF
.,14,TRBD1,TRBV9,TRBJ1-2,TGTGCCAGCAGCGTAGGGCAGGGGGACTATGGCTACACCTTC,CASSVGQGDYGYTF
.,15,TRBD2,TRBV2,TRBJ2-3,TGTGCCAGCAGTCCTAGCGGTGCTAGCACAGATACGCAGTATTTT,CASSPSGASTDTQYF
.,10,.,TRBV20-1,TRBJ1-2,TGCAGTGCTAGTTACGGCGGCTACACCTTC,CSASYGGYTF
once,18,TRBD2,TRBV11-2,TRBJ2-7,TGTGCCAGCAGCTTAGGTCCTCTCGTGAGCGGGGGATACTACGAGCAGTACTTC,CASSLGPLVSGGYYEQYF
.,13,TRBD1,TRBV5-4,TRBJ1-2,TGTGCCAGCAGGCCACAGGGGGCGCGCGGCTACACCTTC,CASRPQGARGYTF
.,14,.,TRBV7-8,TRBJ1-1,TGTGCCAGCAGCTTGCAACAGGCGAACACTGAAGCTTTCTTT,CASSLQQANTEAFF
.,14,TRBD1,TRBV5-1,TRBJ1-4,TGCGCCAGCAGTCACGGACAGGGGAAGGAAAAACTGTTTTTT,CASSHGQGKEKLFF
few,14,.,TRBV2,TRBJ1-1,TGTGCCAGCAGTGGAACCGGGTTAGCGGGTGAAGCTTTCTTT,CASSGTGLAGEAFF
.,13,.,TRBV29-1,TRBJ1-5,TGCAGCGTTAAAGGGCAGCCCGATCAGCCCCAGCATTTT,CSVKGQPDQPQHF
.,17,.,TRBV5-6,TRBJ2-5,TGTGCCAGCAGCTCTTGGGGGGTGATTATCACGGGAGAGACCCAGTACTTC,CASSSWGVIITGETQYF
.,14,TRBD1,TRBV11-1,TRBJ2-7,TGTGCCAGCAGCACTCGACAGGGCCGCTACGAGCAGTACTTC,CASSTRQGRYEQYF